Reported below is one T cell receptor beta chain. What this receptor recognizes is not known. The record has no base qualities; no much larger clone is one base away. This record comes from a study of blood T cell repertoires in COVID-19 (dated by TCRdb to between 2020 and 2021). About the full investigation: The collaborator samples originated in the United States, Italy and Spain and spanned the acute and convalescent phases of COVID-19. The material from the prospective study consisted of cDNA or gDNA derived from T cells, B-cell-depleted T cells, or PBMCs. The dataset comprised deeply sampled blood TCRbeta repertoires from subjects exposed to, actively infected with, or recovered from COVID-19. The repertoires were released in a freely available public database intended as a resource for research on the immune response to SARS-CoV-2. Samples were obtained from the ongoing ImmuneRACE study (first 160 participants) and from about 1,300 subjects provided by 6 global collaborators. Sample metadata almost always included a de-identified subject ID, COVID-19 status, age in years and sex. Where HLA class I and class II types were available, the types were taken from metadata supplied by the sample provider, not from assay-based typing. The full study reports these points: Clinical and demographic metadata were provided uncurated, with the amount varying by source and participant.

TCRbeta CDR3 regions were amplified from genomic DNA using the immunoSEQ Assay, a bias-controlled multiplex PCR. In the authors' own workflow: The number of nucleated cells in each sample was estimated by amplification of reference gene primers within the assay. To quantify the absolute abundance of each unique TCRbeta CDR3 rearrangement, sequence reads were collapsed and filtered. For each sample, productive Simpson clonality was calculated by taking the square root of Simpson's diversity index across productive rearrangements. TCRdb limited this immuneACCESS table to in-frame rearrangements with V and J called. A share of clones is missing; checked studies link under half to unresolved V genes, and the rest is unexplained. That table gives V, J and clone size, and the DNA gave D and trimming. The sample yields around 30,000 clones; roughly 87% were counted once. The ten biggest clones cover about 1.9% of the sample.

V is pared back by 3 bases and J by 0 bases, with 10 bases lying between the germline termini. The CDR3 holds 15 amino acids from the cysteine to the phenylalanine. The entry retains the CDR3 DNA only, 45 bases that are in frame from base 1. Via the germline V gene, CDR1 is SGDLS and CDR2 YYNGEE. The collaborating institutions used their own protocols to collect whole blood in K2EDTA tubes. For TCRbeta analysis, collaborators shipped samples as frozen whole blood, isolated PBMCs, or DNA extracted from either of those sample types. Sequencing was done on a sample of peripheral blood. This chain joins TRBV9 to TRBJ1-3; a weak D assignment points to TRBD1 (6 bases agree). This clonotype was obtained from a man in his fifties or sixties with active or convalescent COVID-19. The CDR3 protein sequence reads: CASSDQGNSGNTIYF. The DNA sequence follows: TGTGCCAGCAGCGATCAGGGGAACTCTGGAAACACCATATATTTT.